These T cell receptor beta chains were read from a single sample in a study of T-cell memory formation after mild COVID-19. MiXCR, applied by TCRdb to the 5' RACE reads, yields one record per CDR3 protein. The repertoire consists of about 290,000 distinct CDR3 sequences, with 15% to 20% occurring once and the leading ten covering more than 20%. The sample was PBMCs or a T cell subset sorted from them (not recorded which). These receptors all come from a man aged 18 to 29 who had mild COVID-19 (a few samples of this study predate the infection). Cell type and time point are not known. Both conserved end residues are part of each CDR3. D genes are given only for firm matches. The size field is filled for only some rows; it gives once, few, many or a size class.

TRBV5-1	.	TRBJ2-7	14	TRBD1	CASRRQPAGGEQYF	TGCGCCAGCAGGCGTCAGCCCGCAGGGGGCGAGCAGTACTTC
TRBV5-4	.	TRBJ2-3	14	.	CASSSRLAGDTQYF	TGTGCCAGCAGCTCCCGGCTAGCAGGGGATACGCAGTATTTT
TRBV5-1	.	TRBJ1-2	12	TRBD1	CASSSDRADVTF	TGCGCCAGCAGCTCCGACAGGGCTGATGTCACCTTC
TRBV12-3/TRBV12-4	.	TRBJ1-2	14	TRBD1	CASGPDRESYGYTF	TGTGCCAGCGGCCCCGACAGGGAGTCCTATGGCTACACCTTC
TRBV27	.	TRBJ1-1	13	.	CASSYTANTEAFF	TGTGCCAGCAGTTATACGGCGAACACTGAAGCTTTCTTT
TRBV7-8	.	TRBJ1-1	15	.	CASGPGHTLNTEAFF	TGTGCCAGCGGGCCGGGACATACTTTGAACACTGAAGCTTTCTTT
TRBV4-2	many	TRBJ2-1	13	TRBD1	CASSPDRVGTQFF	TGTGCCAGCAGCCCCGACAGGGTTGGAACACAGTTCTTC
TRBV9	.	TRBJ2-3	15	TRBD2	CASSPGLAETDTQYF	TGTGCCAGCAGCCCAGGACTAGCCGAAACAGATACGCAGTATTTT
TRBV20-1	few	TRBJ2-4	16	TRBD2	CSAVEEPGGAKNIQYF	TGCAGTGCTGTCGAGGAGCCGGGGGGGGCCAAAAACATTCAGTACTTC
TRBV5-1	.	TRBJ2-3	15	.	CASSLSQVLTDTQYF	TGCGCCAGCAGCTTGAGCCAGGTGCTTACAGATACGCAGTATTTT
TRBV7-2	few	TRBJ1-4	13	.	CASSWDGWEKLFF	TGTGCCAGCAGCTGGGACGGTTGGGAAAAACTGTTTTTT
TRBV18	few	TRBJ1-1	13	.	CASSPLSNTEAFF	TGTGCCAGCTCACCATTGTCAAACACTGAAGCTTTCTTT
TRBV12-3/TRBV12-4	few	TRBJ2-5	12	TRBD1	CASGTAQETQYF	TGTGCCAGCGGGACAGCTCAAGAGACCCAGTACTTC
TRBV12-3/TRBV12-4	.	TRBJ2-4	16	.	CASSLAGDMTLNIQYF	TGTGCCAGCAGTTTAGCCGGCGACATGACCTTAAACATTCAGTACTTC
TRBV7-2	few	TRBJ1-4	13	.	CASSLRWSEKLFF	TGTGCCAGCAGCTTGAGGTGGTCTGAAAAACTGTTTTTT
TRBV4-3	.	TRBJ1-4	16	.	CASSQFSPGINEKLFF	TGCGCCAGCAGCCAATTTTCCCCGGGGATTAATGAAAAACTGTTTTTT
TRBV2	.	TRBJ2-3	15	.	CATNPPGLGTDTQYF	TGTGCCACAAATCCCCCAGGCCTCGGCACAGATACGCAGTATTTT
TRBV7-8	many	TRBJ1-6	15	TRBD1	CASTPTWGTGTTLHF	TGTGCCAGCACCCCTACCTGGGGGACAGGGACTACCCTCCACTTT
TRBV3-1	.	TRBJ1-2	16	.	CASSPLGGPGVKGYTF	TGTGCCAGCAGCCCACTCGGGGGCCCGGGGGTGAAGGGCTACACCTTC
TRBV7-3	.	TRBJ1-3	15	.	CASSPGLGPGNTIYF	TGTGCCAGCAGCCCGGGGTTGGGGCCTGGAAACACCATATATTTT
TRBV5-1	many	TRBJ2-3	16	.	CASSLAPGPDTDTQYF	TGCGCCAGTTCTTTGGCTCCGGGGCCCGACACAGATACGCAGTATTTT
TRBV5-1	few	TRBJ2-1	15	.	CASRGETSTYNEQFF	TGCGCCAGCAGGGGGGAGACTTCCACCTACAATGAGCAGTTCTTC
TRBV20-1	.	TRBJ2-7	15	.	CSATPIIGGIYEQYF	TGCAGTGCTACCCCCATTATTGGGGGGATCTACGAGCAGTACTTC
TRBV7-9	.	TRBJ2-5	11	.	CASSSGETQYF	TGTGCCAGCAGCTCTGGCGAGACCCAGTACTTC
TRBV7-3	few	TRBJ1-3	13	.	CASSFRGGNTIYF	TGTGCCAGCAGCTTCAGGGGTGGAAACACCATATATTTT
TRBV7-9	.	TRBJ2-5	13	.	CASSADGGETQYF	TGTGCCAGCAGCGCAGACGGGGGAGAGACCCAGTACTTC
TRBV6-2/TRBV6-3	.	TRBJ2-2	13	TRBD1	CASSSRGPGELFF	TGTGCCAGCTCCTCGAGGGGGCCCGGGGAGCTGTTTTTT
TRBV9	few	TRBJ2-4	21	TRBD2	CASSPTAIRAGGTLRKNIQYF	TGTGCCAGCAGCCCTACTGCAATTCGAGCGGGGGGCACCCTGAGAAAAAACATTCAGTACTTC
TRBV15	.	TRBJ2-7	15	TRBD1	CATSGNRGSSYEQYF	TGTGCCACCAGCGGAAACAGGGGGAGCTCCTACGAGCAGTACTTC
TRBV7-8	few	TRBJ2-5	19	TRBD2	CASSLVPGLAGGRQETQYF	TGTGCCAGCAGCTTAGTCCCGGGACTAGCGGGGGGGCGGCAAGAGACCCAGTACTTC
TRBV5-1	.	TRBJ1-2	13	.	CASSFGDGGGYTF	TGCGCCAGCAGCTTTGGCGACGGGGGTGGCTACACCTTC
TRBV7-8	.	TRBJ2-1	16	TRBD1	CASSVYSGTVYNEQFF	TGTGCCAGCAGCGTCTACTCCGGGACAGTATACAATGAGCAGTTCTTC
TRBV7-9	few	TRBJ2-5	14	.	CASSLQPEGETQYF	TGTGCCAGCAGTCTACAACCGGAGGGGGAGACCCAGTACTTC
TRBV6-6	few	TRBJ2-7	16	.	CASRQHPGGNFYEQYF	TGTGCCAGCAGACAACATCCAGGGGGGAACTTCTACGAGCAGTACTTC
TRBV29-1	few	TRBJ2-1	12	TRBD1	CSGGQGYNEQFF	TGCAGCGGCGGACAGGGGTACAATGAGCAGTTCTTC
TRBV6-2/TRBV6-3	once	TRBJ2-5	11	.	CASETTETQYF	TGTGCCAGCGAAACGACGGAGACCCAGTACTTC
TRBV20-1	.	TRBJ1-3	13	TRBD1	CSALTGRENTIYF	TGCAGTGCGCTGACAGGGAGGGAAAACACCATATATTTT
TRBV7-9	.	TRBJ2-6	15	.	CASRTGRAGANVLTF	TGTGCCAGCAGGACTGGTCGGGCTGGGGCCAACGTCCTGACTTTC
TRBV12-3/TRBV12-4	.	TRBJ2-5	16	TRBD2	CASSWLAGGSETQSYF	TGTGCCAGCAGTTGGCTAGCGGGGGGGTCTGAGACCCAGTCGTACTTC
TRBV27	many	TRBJ1-2	14	.	CASSTWGGRAGYTF	TGTGCCAGCTCAACCTGGGGGGGCAGGGCGGGCTACACCTTC
TRBV20-1	.	TRBJ2-5	14	TRBD1	CSAPPGGQTETQYF	TGCAGTGCTCCCCCTGGGGGACAGACGGAGACCCAGTACTTC
TRBV12-3/TRBV12-4	.	TRBJ2-5	15	TRBD2	CASSKTSGKQETQYF	TGTGCCAGCAGTAAGACTAGCGGGAAACAAGAGACCCAGTACTTC
TRBV4-1	.	TRBJ2-7	16	.	CASSQGGGSPPYEQYF	TGCGCCAGCAGCCAAGGGGGGGGCTCACCTCCGTACGAGCAGTACTTC